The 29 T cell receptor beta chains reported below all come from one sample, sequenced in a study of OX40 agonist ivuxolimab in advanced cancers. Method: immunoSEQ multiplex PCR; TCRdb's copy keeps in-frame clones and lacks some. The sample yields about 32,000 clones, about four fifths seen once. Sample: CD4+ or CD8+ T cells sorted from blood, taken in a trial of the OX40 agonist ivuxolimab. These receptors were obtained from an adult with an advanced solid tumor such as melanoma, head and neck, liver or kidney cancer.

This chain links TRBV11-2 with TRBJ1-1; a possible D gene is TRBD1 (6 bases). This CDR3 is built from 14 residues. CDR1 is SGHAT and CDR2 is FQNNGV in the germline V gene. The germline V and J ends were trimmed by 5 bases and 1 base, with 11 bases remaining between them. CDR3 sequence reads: CASSPTGQNTEAFF. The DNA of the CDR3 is TGTGCCAGCAGCCCGACAGGACAGAACACTGAAGCTTTCTTT.

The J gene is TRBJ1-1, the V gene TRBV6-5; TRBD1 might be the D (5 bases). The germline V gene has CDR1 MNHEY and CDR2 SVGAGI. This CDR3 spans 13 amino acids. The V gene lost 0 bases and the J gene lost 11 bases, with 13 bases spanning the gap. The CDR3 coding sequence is TGTGCCAGCAGTTACTCGGAGCGGGGGGACGCTTTCTTT. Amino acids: CASSYSERGDAFF.

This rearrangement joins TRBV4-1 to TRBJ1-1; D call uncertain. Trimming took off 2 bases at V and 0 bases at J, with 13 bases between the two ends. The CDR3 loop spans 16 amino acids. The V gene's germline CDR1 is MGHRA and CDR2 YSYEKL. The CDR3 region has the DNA TGCGCCAGCAGCCAACCCAACCTGGGTATGAACACTGAAGCTTTCTTT. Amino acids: CASSQPNLGMNTEAFF.

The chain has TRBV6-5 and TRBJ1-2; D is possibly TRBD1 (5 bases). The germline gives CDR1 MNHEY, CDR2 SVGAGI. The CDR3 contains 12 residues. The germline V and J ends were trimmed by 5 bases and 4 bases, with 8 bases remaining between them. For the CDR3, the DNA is TGTGCCAGCAGTGACAGCCCCTATGGCTACACCTTC. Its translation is CASSDSPYGYTF.

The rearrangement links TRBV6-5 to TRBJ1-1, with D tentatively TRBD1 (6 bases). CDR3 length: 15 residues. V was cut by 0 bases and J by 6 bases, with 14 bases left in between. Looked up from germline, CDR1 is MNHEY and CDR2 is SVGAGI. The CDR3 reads CASSYSGGPWAEAFF. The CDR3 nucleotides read TGTGCCAGCAGTTACTCTGGGGGGCCGTGGGCTGAAGCTTTCTTT.

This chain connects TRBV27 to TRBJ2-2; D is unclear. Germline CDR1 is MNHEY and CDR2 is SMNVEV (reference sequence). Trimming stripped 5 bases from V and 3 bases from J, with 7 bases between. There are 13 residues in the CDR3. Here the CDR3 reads CASSVKDTGELFF. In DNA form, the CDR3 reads TGTGCCAGCAGTGTGAAGGACACCGGGGAGCTGTTTTTT.

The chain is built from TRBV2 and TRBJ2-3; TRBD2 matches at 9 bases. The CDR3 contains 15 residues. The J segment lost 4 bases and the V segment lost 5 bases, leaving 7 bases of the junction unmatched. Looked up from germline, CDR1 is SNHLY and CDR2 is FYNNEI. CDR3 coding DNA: TGTGCCAGCAGTCCAAGACTAGCGGCGGCAGATACGCAGTATTTT. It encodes CASSPRLAAADTQYF.

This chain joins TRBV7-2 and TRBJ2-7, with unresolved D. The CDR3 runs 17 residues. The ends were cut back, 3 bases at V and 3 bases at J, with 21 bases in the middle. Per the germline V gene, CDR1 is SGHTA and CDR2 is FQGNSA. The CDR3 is CASSFPPTSTKLYEQYF. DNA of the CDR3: TGTGCCAGCAGCTTCCCCCCTACGTCTACTAAGCTCTACGAGCAGTACTTC.

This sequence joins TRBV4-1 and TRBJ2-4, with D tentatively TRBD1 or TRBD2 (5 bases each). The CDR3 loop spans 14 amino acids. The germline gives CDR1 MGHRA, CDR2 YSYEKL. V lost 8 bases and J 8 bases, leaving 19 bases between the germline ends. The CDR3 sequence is CASSLHEGTDIQYF. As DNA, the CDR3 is TGCGCCAGCTCCCTACATGAGGGGACGGACATTCAGTACTTC.

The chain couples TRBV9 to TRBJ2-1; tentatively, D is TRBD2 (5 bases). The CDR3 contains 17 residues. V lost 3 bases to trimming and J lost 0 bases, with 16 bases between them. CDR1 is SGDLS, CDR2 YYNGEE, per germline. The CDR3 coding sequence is TGTGCCAGCAGCGGCTGGGAGACTCACAGCTCCTACAATGAGCAGTTCTTC. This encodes CASSGWETHSSYNEQFF.

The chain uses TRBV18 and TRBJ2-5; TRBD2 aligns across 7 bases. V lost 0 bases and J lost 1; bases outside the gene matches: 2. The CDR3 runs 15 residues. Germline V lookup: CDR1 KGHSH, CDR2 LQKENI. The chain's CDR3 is CASSPPGGFQETQYF. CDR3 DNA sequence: TGTGCCAGCTCACCACCGGGAGGGTTCCAAGAGACCCAGTACTTC.

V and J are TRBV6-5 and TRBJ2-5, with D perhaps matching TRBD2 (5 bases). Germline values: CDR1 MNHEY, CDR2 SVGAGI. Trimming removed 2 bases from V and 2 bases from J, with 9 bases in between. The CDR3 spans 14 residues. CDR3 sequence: CASSYTGSQETQYF. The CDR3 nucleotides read TGTGCCAGCAGTTACACGGGGTCGCAAGAGACCCAGTACTTC.

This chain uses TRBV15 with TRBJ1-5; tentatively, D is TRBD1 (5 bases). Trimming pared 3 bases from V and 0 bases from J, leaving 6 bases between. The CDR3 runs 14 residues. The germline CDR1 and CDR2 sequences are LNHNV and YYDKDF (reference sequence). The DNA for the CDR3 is TGTGCCACCAGCAGGACAGATAGCAATCAGCCCCAGCATTTT. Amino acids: CATSRTDSNQPQHF.

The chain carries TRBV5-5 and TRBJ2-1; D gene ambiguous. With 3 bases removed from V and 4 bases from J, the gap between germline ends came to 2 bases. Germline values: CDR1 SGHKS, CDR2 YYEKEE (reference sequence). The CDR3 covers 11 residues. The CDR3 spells CASSYYNEQFF. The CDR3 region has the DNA TGTGCCAGCAGCTATTACAATGAGCAGTTCTTC.

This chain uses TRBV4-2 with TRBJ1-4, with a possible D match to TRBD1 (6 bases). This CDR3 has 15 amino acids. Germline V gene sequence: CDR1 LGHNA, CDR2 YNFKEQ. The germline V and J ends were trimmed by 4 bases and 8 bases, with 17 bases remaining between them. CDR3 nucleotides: TGTGCCAGCAGCCGAACCGGGACACTTCTCGAAAAACTGTTTTTT. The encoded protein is CASSRTGTLLEKLFF.

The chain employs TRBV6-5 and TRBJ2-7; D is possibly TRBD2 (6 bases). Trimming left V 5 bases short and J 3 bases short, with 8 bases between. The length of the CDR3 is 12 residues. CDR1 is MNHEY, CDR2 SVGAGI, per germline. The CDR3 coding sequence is TGTGCCAGCAGTGCGGGGTTCTACGAGCAGTACTTC. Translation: CASSAGFYEQYF.

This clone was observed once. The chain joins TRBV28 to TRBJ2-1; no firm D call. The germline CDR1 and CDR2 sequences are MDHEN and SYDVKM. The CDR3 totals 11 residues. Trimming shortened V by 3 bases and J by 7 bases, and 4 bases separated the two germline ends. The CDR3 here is CASSLGNEQFF. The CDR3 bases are TGTGCCAGCAGTTTGGGGAATGAGCAGTTCTTC.

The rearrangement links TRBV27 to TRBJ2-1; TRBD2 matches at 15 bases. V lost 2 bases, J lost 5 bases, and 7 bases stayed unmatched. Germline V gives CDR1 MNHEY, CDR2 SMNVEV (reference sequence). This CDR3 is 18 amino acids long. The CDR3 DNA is TGTGCCAGCAGTTTAGGACTAGCGGGAGGGGTTGGGGACAATGAGCAGTTCTTC. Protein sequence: CASSLGLAGGVGDNEQFF.

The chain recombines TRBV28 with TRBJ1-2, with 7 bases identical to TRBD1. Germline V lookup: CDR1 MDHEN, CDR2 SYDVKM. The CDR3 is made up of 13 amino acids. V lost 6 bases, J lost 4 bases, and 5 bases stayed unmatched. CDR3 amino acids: CASSLDRAYGYTF. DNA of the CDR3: TGTGCCAGCAGCCTCGACAGGGCCTATGGCTACACCTTC.

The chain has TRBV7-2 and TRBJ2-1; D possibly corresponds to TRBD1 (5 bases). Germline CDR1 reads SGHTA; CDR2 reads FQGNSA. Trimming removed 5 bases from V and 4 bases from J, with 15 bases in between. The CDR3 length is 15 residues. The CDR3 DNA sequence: TGTGCCAGCAGCCAAGGGGTTTGGCCTTACAATGAGCAGTTCTTC. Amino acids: CASSQGVWPYNEQFF. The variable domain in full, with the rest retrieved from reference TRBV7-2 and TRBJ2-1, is GAGVSQSPSNKVTEKGKDVELRCDPISGHTALYWYRQSLGQGLEFLIYFQGNSAPDKSGLPSDRFSAERTGGSVSTLTIQRTQQEDSAVYLCASSQGVWPYNEQFFGPGTRLTVL.

DNA of the CDR3: TGTGCCACCAGCAGAGAACTCTGGCAGTACAATGAGCAGTTCTTC. It is translated as CATSRELWQYNEQFF. The chain employs TRBV15 and TRBJ2-1; D not resolved. The CDR3 sequence is 15 residues long. CDR1 is LNHNV and CDR2 is YYDKDF in the germline V gene (reference sequence). Between the trimmed V and J ends, which lost 0 bases and 4 bases, there was a span of 10 bases.

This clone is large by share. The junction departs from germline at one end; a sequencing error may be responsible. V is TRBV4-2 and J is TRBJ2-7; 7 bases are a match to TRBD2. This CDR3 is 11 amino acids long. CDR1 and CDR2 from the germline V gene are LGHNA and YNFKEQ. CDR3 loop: CASSQAKGLLF. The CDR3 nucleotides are TGTGCCAGCAGCCAGGCGAAGGGACTATTATTC.

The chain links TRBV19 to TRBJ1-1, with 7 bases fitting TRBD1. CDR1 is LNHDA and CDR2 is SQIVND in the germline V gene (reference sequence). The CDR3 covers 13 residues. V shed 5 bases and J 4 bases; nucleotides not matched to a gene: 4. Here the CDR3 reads CASSQGVATEAFF. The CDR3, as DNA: TGTGCCAGTAGTCAGGGGGTGGCCACTGAAGCTTTCTTT.

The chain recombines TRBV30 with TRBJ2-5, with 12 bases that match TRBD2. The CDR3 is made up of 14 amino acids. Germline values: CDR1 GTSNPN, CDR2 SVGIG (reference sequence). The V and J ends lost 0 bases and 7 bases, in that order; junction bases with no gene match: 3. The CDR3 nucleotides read TGTGCCTGGAGTGTGGAGGGACTAGCGGGGACCCAGTACTTC. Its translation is CAWSVEGLAGTQYF.

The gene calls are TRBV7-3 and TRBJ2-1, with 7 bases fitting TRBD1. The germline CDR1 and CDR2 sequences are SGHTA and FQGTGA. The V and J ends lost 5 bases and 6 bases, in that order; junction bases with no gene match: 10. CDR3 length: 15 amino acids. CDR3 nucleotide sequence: TGTGCCAGCAGCCCCACCGGGACAGCTATCAATGAGCAGTTCTTC. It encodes CASSPTGTAINEQFF.

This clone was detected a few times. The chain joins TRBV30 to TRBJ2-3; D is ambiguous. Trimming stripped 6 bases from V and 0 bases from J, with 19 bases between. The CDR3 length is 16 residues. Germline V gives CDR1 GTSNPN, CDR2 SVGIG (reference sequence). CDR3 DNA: TGTGCCTGCCACACGGTGGTGGCCCCGAGCACAGATACGCAGTATTTT. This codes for CACHTVVAPSTDTQYF.

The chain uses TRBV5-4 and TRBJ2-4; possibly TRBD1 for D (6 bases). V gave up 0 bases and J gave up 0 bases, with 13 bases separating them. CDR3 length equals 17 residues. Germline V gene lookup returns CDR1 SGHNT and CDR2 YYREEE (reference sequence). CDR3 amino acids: CASSLAGDELAKNIQYF. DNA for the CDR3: TGTGCCAGCAGCTTGGCAGGGGACGAACTAGCCAAAAACATTCAGTACTTC.

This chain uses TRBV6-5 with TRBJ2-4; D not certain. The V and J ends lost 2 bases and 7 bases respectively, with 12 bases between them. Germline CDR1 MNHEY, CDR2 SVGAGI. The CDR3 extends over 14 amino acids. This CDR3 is CASSYLSKANIQYF. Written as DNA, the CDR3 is TGTGCCAGCAGTTACCTCTCAAAGGCGAACATTCAGTACTTC.

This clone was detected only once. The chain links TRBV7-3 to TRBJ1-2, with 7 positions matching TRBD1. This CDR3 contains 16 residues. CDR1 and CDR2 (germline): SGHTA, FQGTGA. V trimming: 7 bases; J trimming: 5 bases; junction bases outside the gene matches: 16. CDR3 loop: CASTPPGQGDSYGYTF. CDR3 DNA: TGTGCCAGCACCCCACCTGGCCAGGGGGATAGTTATGGCTACACCTTC.